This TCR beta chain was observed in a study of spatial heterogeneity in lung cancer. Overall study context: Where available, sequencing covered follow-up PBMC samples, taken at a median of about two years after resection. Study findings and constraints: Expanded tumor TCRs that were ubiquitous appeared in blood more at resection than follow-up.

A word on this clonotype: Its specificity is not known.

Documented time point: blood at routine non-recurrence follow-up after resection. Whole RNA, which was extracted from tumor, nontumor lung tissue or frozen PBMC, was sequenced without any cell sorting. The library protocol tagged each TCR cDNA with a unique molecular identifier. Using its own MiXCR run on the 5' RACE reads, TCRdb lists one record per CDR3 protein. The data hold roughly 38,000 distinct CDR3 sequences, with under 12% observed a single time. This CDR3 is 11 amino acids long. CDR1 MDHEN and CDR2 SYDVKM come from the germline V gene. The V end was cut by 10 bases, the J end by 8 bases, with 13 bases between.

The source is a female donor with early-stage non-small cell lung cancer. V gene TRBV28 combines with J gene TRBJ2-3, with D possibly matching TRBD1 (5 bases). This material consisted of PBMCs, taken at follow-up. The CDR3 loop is CAIQGLSTQYF. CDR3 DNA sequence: TGTGCCATCCAGGGTCTCAGTACGCAGTATTTT.